The 14 T cell receptor beta chains below were found in one sample sequenced in a study of CD8+ T cells in alopecia areata. The sequencing template was cDNA reverse transcribed from extracted RNA. The repertoire was sequenced with immunoSEQ multiplex PCR; TCRdb's copy has only in-frame clones and lacks some. The sample has about 190,000 clones; approximately 59% are singletons. Sequences were derived from CD4+ T cells sorted from blood, sampled at week 0. These receptor sequences come from a human donor with alopecia areata.

This chain uses TRBV29-1 with TRBJ2-7; D is unresolved. There are 12 residues in the CDR3. CDR1 SQVTM and CDR2 ANQGSEA come from the germline V gene. Trimming pared 4 bases from V and 2 bases from J, leaving 9 bases between. Here the CDR3 reads CSVGVGTYEQYF. The CDR3 DNA follows: TGCAGCGTTGGGGTGGGGACCTACGAGCAGTACTTC.

Only a few counts were recorded for this clone. The genes are TRBV29-1 and TRBJ1-1; D is undetermined. The CDR3 extends over 14 amino acids. Deletions cut 3 bases from V and 0 bases from J, with 11 bases between. In germline, CDR1 is SQVTM, CDR2 ANQGSEA. CDR3 DNA sequence: TGCAGCGTTGACCCAGGACGAATGAACACTGAAGCTTTCTTT. Its translation: CSVDPGRMNTEAFF.

The gene calls are TRBV30 and TRBJ1-4; D is perhaps TRBD1 (5 bases). Trimming shortened V by 0 bases and J by 14 bases, and 10 bases separated the two germline ends. Germline V gene data show CDR1 as GTSNPN and CDR2 as SVGIG (reference sequence). The length of the CDR3 is 11 residues. This CDR3 is CAWSVLGGLFF. CDR3 nucleotide sequence: TGTGCCTGGAGTGTACTGGGGGGGCTGTTTTTT.

There are many counts of this clone. The chain couples TRBV2 to TRBJ1-5, with D possibly TRBD1 on 5 matching bases. The V gene lost 5 bases and the J gene lost 4 bases, with 9 bases spanning the gap. The germline gives CDR1 SNHLY, CDR2 FYNNEI. The CDR3 length is 13 residues. The CDR3 loop reads CASSRGENQPQHF. For the CDR3, the DNA is TGTGCCAGCAGTAGGGGAGAAAATCAGCCCCAGCATTTT. The variable domain in full, with the rest retrieved from reference TRBV2 and TRBJ1-5, is EPEVTQTPSHQVTQMGQEVILRCVPISNHLYFYWYRQILGQKVEFLVSFYNNEISEKSEIFDDQFSVERPDGSNFTLKIRSTKLEDSAMYFCASSRGENQPQHFGDGTRLSIL.

The rearrangement links TRBV4-1 to TRBJ2-3, with TRBD2 identical over 7 bases. Germline CDR1 MGHRA, CDR2 YSYEKL. V lost 1 base to trimming and J lost 2 bases; unmatched junction nucleotides: 9. CDR3 length equals 17 residues. The DNA for the CDR3 is TGCGCCAGCAGCCAAGTTGTCGCGGGGGTTACCACAGATACGCAGTATTTT. As protein: CASSQVVAGVTTDTQYF.

This clone was picked up a small number of times. The V gene is TRBV5-1, the J gene TRBJ1-2, with D perhaps matching TRBD1 (5 bases). This CDR3 is built from 12 residues. V lost 3 bases and J 6 bases, leaving 9 bases between the germline ends. In germline, CDR1 is SGHRS, CDR2 YFSETQ. Here the CDR3 DNA reads TGCGCCAGCAGCTCGACACAGGATGGCTACACCTTC. Residues: CASSSTQDGYTF. Full variable domain (remainder filled in from reference TRBV5-1 and TRBJ1-2): KAGVTQTPRYLIKTRGQQVTLSCSPISGHRSVSWYQQTPGQGLQFLFEYFSETQRNKGNFPGRFSGRQFSNSRSEMNVSTLELGDSALYLCASSSTQDGYTFGSGTRLTVV.

This clone was recorded once. The V gene is TRBV30, the J gene TRBJ2-5; D might be TRBD1 or TRBD2, each matching 7 bases. The V and J ends lost 7 bases and 4 bases respectively, with 19 bases between them. Germline V gene sequence: CDR1 GTSNPN, CDR2 SVGIG (reference sequence). This CDR3 contains 14 residues. CDR3 protein: CASGGGQAVETQYF. In nucleotides, the CDR3 is TGTGCCTCGGGGGGAGGACAGGCCGTAGAGACCCAGTACTTC.

The chain recombines TRBV9 with TRBJ1-3, with 9 bases that match TRBD1. Germline V lookup: CDR1 SGDLS, CDR2 YYNGEE. Unmatched junction bases numbered 5, after V lost 0 bases and J lost 4 bases. The CDR3 is 16 residues long. CDR3 in amino acids: CASSVEGTGRGNTIYF. The CDR3 DNA reads as TGTGCCAGCAGCGTAGAGGGGACAGGGCGAGGAAACACCATATATTTT. The full variable domain, with the rest looked up from reference TRBV9 and TRBJ1-3, is DSGVTQTPKHLITATGQRVTLRCSPRSGDLSVYWYQQSLDQGLQFLIQYYNGEERAKGNILERFSAQQFPDLHSELNLSSLELGDSALYFCASSVEGTGRGNTIYFGEGSWLTVV.

The table lists this clone with a few counts. This chain joins TRBV28 and TRBJ2-5; D is ambiguous. Germline CDR1 MDHEN, CDR2 SYDVKM. CDR3 length: 11 residues. Trimming took 2 bases from V and 3 from J, leaving 1 base between them. The CDR3 DNA reads TGTGCCAGCAGTTTAAAAGAGACCCAGTACTTC. It encodes CASSLKETQYF.

The V and J genes are TRBV27 and TRBJ1-2; no clear D. The germline CDR1 and CDR2 sequences are MNHEY and SMNVEV (reference sequence). The germline V and J ends were trimmed by 6 bases and 5 bases, with 19 bases remaining between them. The CDR3 has 15 residues. Here the CDR3 reads CASSPKNEGRYGYTF. Here the CDR3 DNA reads TGTGCCAGCAGCCCCAAGAACGAAGGGCGATATGGCTACACCTTC.

This clone was seen only a few times. This chain joins TRBV29-1 and TRBJ1-1; possibly TRBD1 for D (5 bases). Germline-derived CDR1 and CDR2 are SQVTM and ANQGSEA. V lost 6 bases to trimming and J lost 5 bases, with 16 bases between them. This CDR3 has 13 residues. This CDR3 is CSVKGFLDTEAFF. In DNA, the CDR3 is TGCAGCGTAAAGGGGTTTTTGGATACTGAAGCTTTCTTT. The full variable domain, its missing parts supplied by reference TRBV29-1 and TRBJ1-1, is SAVISQKPSRDICQRGTSLTIQCQVDSQVTMMFWYRQQPGQSLTLIATANQGSEATYESGFVIDKFPISRPNLTFSTLTVSNMSPEDSSIYLCSVKGFLDTEAFFGQGTRLTVV.

This clone was detected only a few times. CDR3 bases: TGCAGCGTTGAAGGGTTAGCGGGGGACACAGATACGCAGTATTTT. Protein: CSVEGLAGDTDTQYF. The V and J genes are TRBV29-1 and TRBJ2-3; 9 positions match TRBD2. Germline lookup yields CDR1 SQVTM and CDR2 ANQGSEA. This CDR3 is 15 amino acids long. Unmatched junction bases numbered 4, after V lost 1 base and J lost 2 bases.

The chain uses TRBV29-1 and TRBJ2-1; 7 bases match TRBD2. CDR3 length equals 18 residues. V shed 3 bases, J shed 3 bases, and the junction held 17 bases outside the gene matches. Germline V lookup: CDR1 SQVTM, CDR2 ANQGSEA. This CDR3 reads CSVDLLSGPAGNYNEQFF. As DNA, the CDR3 is TGCAGCGTTGATCTTCTGTCCGGGCCAGCGGGAAACTACAATGAGCAGTTCTTC.

The chain recombines TRBV27 with TRBJ1-2; 10 bases align to TRBD1. V lost 6 bases and J lost 7; bases outside the gene matches: 8. The germline gives CDR1 MNHEY, CDR2 SMNVEV (reference sequence). This CDR3 spans 14 amino acids. For the CDR3, the DNA is TGTGCCAGCAGCCGACCGGGACAGGGGTTTGGCTACACCTTC. Encoded protein: CASSRPGQGFGYTF.